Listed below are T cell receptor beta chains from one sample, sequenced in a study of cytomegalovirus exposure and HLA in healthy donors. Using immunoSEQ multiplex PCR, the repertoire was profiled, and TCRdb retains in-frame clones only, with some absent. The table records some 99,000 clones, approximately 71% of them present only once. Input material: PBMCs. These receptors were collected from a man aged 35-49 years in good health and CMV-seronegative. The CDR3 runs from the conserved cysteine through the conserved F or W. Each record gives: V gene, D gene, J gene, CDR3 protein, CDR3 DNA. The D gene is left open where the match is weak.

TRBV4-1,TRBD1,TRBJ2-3,CASSPQTGGPDTQYF,TGCGCCAGCAGCCCCCAGACAGGGGGCCCAGATACGCAGTATTTT
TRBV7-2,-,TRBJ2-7,CASSFEQGHEQYF,TGTGCCAGCAGCTTTGAACAGGGCCACGAGCAGTACTTC
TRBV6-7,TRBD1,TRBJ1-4,CASSAQGAREKLFF,TGTGCCAGCAGTGCACAGGGGGCTCGGGAAAAACTGTTTTTT
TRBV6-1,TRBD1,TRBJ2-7,CASSAIQGTVNYEQYF,TGTGCCAGCAGTGCTATACAAGGGACAGTGAACTACGAGCAGTACTTC
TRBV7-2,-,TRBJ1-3,CASSGRTGNTIYF,TGTGCCAGCAGCGGTCGGACAGGAAACACCATATATTTT
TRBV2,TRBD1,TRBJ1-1,CASSALGGGRTEAFF,TGTGCCAGCAGCGCTTTAGGGGGCGGGCGGACTGAAGCTTTCTTT
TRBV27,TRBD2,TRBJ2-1,CASSPLVIAGGPGNEQFF,TGTGCCAGCAGTCCCCTTGTGATAGCGGGGGGGCCGGGCAATGAGCAGTTCTTC
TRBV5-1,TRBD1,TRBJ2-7,CASSRQGTAYEQYF,TGCGCCAGCAGCCGACAGGGGACCGCCTACGAGCAGTACTTC
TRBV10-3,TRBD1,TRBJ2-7,CATSTGTGPNEQYF,TGTGCCACTTCAACCGGGACAGGGCCTAACGAGCAGTACTTC
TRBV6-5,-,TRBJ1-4,CASSRGNEKLFF,TGTGCCAGCAGCCGAGGTAATGAAAAACTGTTTTTT